Given below is one TCR beta chain in context. The V and J ends lost 5 bases and 2 bases respectively, with 13 bases between them. Germline values: CDR1 SNHLY, CDR2 FYNNEI. The CDR3 loop spans 15 amino acids. The entry originates in a study of siplizumab effects on memory and regulatory T cells. Clones were read by immunoSEQ multiplex PCR, and TCRdb kept only the in-frame ones, dropping some. The table shows 45,000 to 50,000 clones, with roughly 87% occurring only once. The sequenced material came from naive CD8+ T cells sorted from blood. This clonotype was sampled from a human donor in good health. This chain uses TRBV2 with TRBJ1-3; D perhaps matches TRBD1 (6 bases). The CDR3 bases are TGTGCCAGCAGTTCCGTACAGGGCGCTGGAAACACCATATATTTT. It is translated as CASSSVQGAGNTIYF.